Below are 20 T cell receptor beta chains sequenced from a single sample in a study of cytomegalovirus exposure and HLA in healthy donors. PCR employed 60 Vbeta and 13 Jbeta primers. TCRdb's copy holds only in-frame clones and misses some; the assay was immunoSEQ multiplex PCR. Of under 200,000 clones listed, under 80% were seen once; the top ten hold around 3.1%. Material: PBMCs. These receptors all come from a female donor in good health and CMV-seronegative.

The chain combines TRBV7-2 with TRBJ1-2, with D unclear. V dropped 5 bases and J dropped 13 bases, with 20 bases sitting between them. Germline CDR1 and CDR2: SGHTA and FQGNSA. This CDR3 comprises 13 residues. Here the CDR3 reads CASSPWETSGPTF. The DNA for the CDR3 is TGTGCCAGCAGCCCATGGGAGACTTCAGGCCCCACCTTC.

This chain uses TRBV7-3 with TRBJ2-7; 8 positions match TRBD2. Germline V CDR1 and CDR2: SGHTA, FQGTGA. V was clipped by 1 base and J by 1 base; unmatched bases: 6. This CDR3 spans 16 amino acids. The CDR3 sequence: CASSLILAEKSYEQYF. The CDR3 DNA sequence: TGTGCCAGCAGCTTAATACTAGCGGAGAAATCCTACGAGCAGTACTTC.

The chain has TRBV21-1 and TRBJ1-1; the table's D call TRBD1 went unverified against the DNA. TRBV21-1 is labeled a pseudogene. This CDR3 has 18 residues. CDR3 bases: TGTGCCAGCAGCAAAGTTCTTACAGGGCCCAATGGGGACACTGAAGCTTTCTTT. Amino acids: CASSKVLTGPNGDTEAFF.

This clone was found a few times. V and J are TRBV7-2 and TRBJ1-1; tentatively, D is TRBD1 (6 bases). Trimming took 2 bases from V and 8 from J, leaving 12 bases between them. Germline loops: CDR1 SGHTA, CDR2 FQGNSA. The length of the CDR3 is 13 residues. The CDR3 nucleotides are TGTGCCAGCAGCTTAACAGGGACCCAAGAAGCTTTCTTT. Translating it yields CASSLTGTQEAFF.

The V call is TRBV2, the J call TRBJ1-1, with D possibly matching TRBD1 (6 bases). Germline V gene sequence: CDR1 SNHLY, CDR2 FYNNEI. Trimming pared 3 bases from V and 4 bases from J, leaving 9 bases between. This CDR3 region has 13 residues. The CDR3 sequence: CASSEGRGTEAFF. CDR3 coding DNA: TGTGCCAGCAGTGAGGGCAGGGGCACTGAAGCTTTCTTT.

This clone turned up a few times. The V gene is TRBV19, the J gene TRBJ2-7; 11 positions agree with TRBD1. CDR1 and CDR2 (germline): LNHDA, SQIVND (reference sequence). V lost 5 bases and J lost 2; bases outside the gene matches: 2. The CDR3 extends over 14 amino acids. The CDR3: CASSGGQGAYEQYF. For the CDR3, the DNA is TGTGCCAGTAGTGGGGGACAGGGGGCCTACGAGCAGTACTTC.

The chain employs TRBV6-1 and TRBJ1-3; 12 bases match TRBD1. Germline CDR1 and CDR2: MNHNS and SASEGT. The CDR3 is made up of 15 amino acids. The V and J ends lost 6 bases and 11 bases, in that order; junction bases with no gene match: 11. The DNA of the CDR3 is TGTGCCAGCAGGCCCGAAGAGGGGACAGGGGGCCCCATATATTTT. This codes for CASRPEEGTGGPIYF.

This clone has only one observation. This chain connects TRBV5-4 to TRBJ1-2; D possibly corresponds to TRBD1 (5 bases). Germline V lookup: CDR1 SGHNT, CDR2 YYREEE (reference sequence). The CDR3 spans 13 residues. With 2 bases removed from V and 4 bases from J, the gap between germline ends came to 9 bases. The CDR3 sequence is CASSLDSIYGYTF. The CDR3 DNA reads as TGTGCCAGCAGCTTAGACAGCATCTATGGCTACACCTTC.

The genes are TRBV5-1 and TRBJ1-3; D possibly corresponds to TRBD1 (6 bases). Germline V CDR1 and CDR2: SGHRS, YFSETQ. Trimming removed 4 bases from V and 0 bases from J, with 17 bases in between. The CDR3 length is 17 residues. For the CDR3, the DNA is TGCGCCAGCAGCCCGACAGGCCCGACCAGCTCTGGAAACACCATATATTTT. Protein product: CASSPTGPTSSGNTIYF.

The chain employs TRBV7-2 and TRBJ1-2; TRBD1 matches at 10 bases. With V trimmed by 4 bases and J by 4 bases, 3 bases remained unmatched. The CDR3 is made up of 14 amino acids. The V gene's germline CDR1 is SGHTA and CDR2 FQGNSA. The CDR3 DNA is TGTGCCAGCAGCTCCCGGGACAGGGGCTATGGCTACACCTTC. Its protein is CASSSRDRGYGYTF.

This sequence joins TRBV10-3 and TRBJ2-5, with 12 bases lining up with TRBD1. Germline loops: CDR1 ENHRY, CDR2 SYGVKD. The CDR3 spans 17 residues. The J segment lost 1 base and the V segment lost 6 bases, leaving 9 bases of the junction unmatched. The chain's CDR3 is CAIRPGQGAGSQETQYF. The CDR3 nucleotides read TGTGCCATCAGGCCGGGACAGGGGGCAGGAAGCCAAGAGACCCAGTACTTC.

The V gene is TRBV9, the J gene TRBJ2-5, with 8 bases fitting TRBD2. CDR1 and CDR2 from the germline V gene are SGDLS and YYNGEE. V shed 0 bases, J shed 3 bases, and the junction held 7 bases outside the gene matches. CDR3 length: 16 amino acids. The CDR3 is CASSVGAGGREETQYF. The CDR3 region has the DNA TGTGCCAGCAGCGTAGGGGCGGGAGGAAGGGAAGAGACCCAGTACTTC.

In this sample, this clone turned up once. The chain uses TRBV19 and TRBJ1-2; weak D call: TRBD1 (6 bases). V was pared by 9 bases and J by 0 bases, with 14 bases between. This CDR3 has 14 residues. Germline V gives CDR1 LNHDA, CDR2 SQIVND (reference sequence). CDR3 nucleotides: TGTGCCAGCCTAAACCAGGGGCCTAACTATGGCTACACCTTC. Amino acids: CASLNQGPNYGYTF.

The chain combines TRBV6-5 with TRBJ1-6; 9 nucleotides match TRBD1. From germline, CDR1 is MNHEY and CDR2 SVGAGI. CDR3 length: 15 amino acids. Losses at the gene ends were 2 bases for V and 10 bases for J; bases not matched to a gene: 6. CDR3 nucleotides: TGTGCCAGCAGTTACCGGGACAGGGTAGGCTCACCCCTCCACTTT. Protein product: CASSYRDRVGSPLHF.

The chain combines TRBV7-2 with TRBJ1-2; 11 positions match TRBD1. The CDR3 loop spans 14 amino acids. The trim removed 2 bases at V and 7 bases at J, leaving 3 bases unmatched. CDR1 SGHTA and CDR2 FQGNSA come from the germline V gene. The CDR3: CASSLRDRGSGYTF. CDR3 in DNA: TGTGCCAGCAGCTTAAGGGACAGGGGGTCTGGCTACACCTTC. The full variable domain, in which reference TRBV7-2 and TRBJ1-2 provide the parts outside the CDR3, is GAGVSQSPSNKVTEKGKDVELRCDPISGHTALYWYRQSLGQGLEFLIYFQGNSAPDKSGLPSDRFSAERTGGSVSTLTIQRTQQEDSAVYLCASSLRDRGSGYTFGSGTRLTVV.

This rearrangement joins TRBV4-1 to TRBJ1-2; D possibly corresponds to TRBD1 (5 bases). Trimming took 4 bases from V and 8 from J, leaving 11 bases between them. The CDR3 runs 12 residues. CDR1 is MGHRA, CDR2 YSYEKL, per germline. The CDR3 coding sequence is TGCGCCAGCAGCCCGCAGGGTTACGGCTACACCTTC. Translated, it gives CASSPQGYGYTF.

The J gene is TRBJ2-5, the V gene TRBV28; 11 positions match TRBD2. This CDR3 is 15 amino acids long. The V segment lost 3 bases and the J segment 2 bases; nucleotides outside the gene matches: 2. Germline loops: CDR1 MDHEN, CDR2 SYDVKM. CDR3 nucleotide sequence: TGTGCCAGCAGTTTCGGGACTAGCGGACAAGAGACCCAGTACTTC. Protein product: CASSFGTSGQETQYF.

The chain is built from TRBV19 and TRBJ1-3, with 10 bases aligning to TRBD1. With 6 bases clipped from V and 0 bases from J, the junction kept 5 bases outside the gene matches. Germline V gives CDR1 LNHDA, CDR2 SQIVND (reference sequence). The CDR3 is 16 residues long. In DNA, the CDR3 is TGTGCCAGTAGAATGACAGGGGGCGCCTCTGGAAACACCATATATTTT. It codes for CASRMTGGASGNTIYF.

This chain joins TRBV10-2 and TRBJ2-3; 11 bases agree with TRBD2. CDR1 is WSHSY and CDR2 is SAAADI in the germline V gene. After removal of 8 bases from V and 0 bases from J, the junction contained 4 bases not matched to a gene. This CDR3 has 15 amino acids. CDR3 loop: CASGRTSGSTDTQYF. The CDR3 DNA is TGCGCCAGCGGTAGGACTAGCGGGAGCACAGATACGCAGTATTTT.

In its sample, this clone was seen a few times. The chain is built from TRBV4-3 and TRBJ1-4, with D possibly TRBD1 on 5 matching bases. Germline lookup yields CDR1 LGHNA and CDR2 YSLEER. The V gene lost 0 bases and the J gene lost 8 bases, with 19 bases spanning the gap. The CDR3 consists of 17 residues. The CDR3 loop is CASSQDGLGGEHEKLFF. CDR3 bases: TGCGCCAGCAGCCAAGACGGACTTGGAGGGGAGCACGAAAAACTGTTTTTT.